Listed here is a single TCR beta chain. This record comes from a study of shared clonotypes between healthy human individuals. Germline CDR1 and CDR2: KGHSH and LQKENI. The CDR3 is 14 residues long. The V gene end was trimmed by 3 bases and the J gene end by 8 bases; junction bases not matched to a gene: 5. Sequencing was performed with immunoSEQ multiplex PCR; in TCRdb, only in-frame clones are kept and a portion is missing. The data contain over a million clones, 95% to 97% of them singletons. The material sequenced was naive CD4+ T cells sorted from blood. Subset noted: CD45RA+ positively selected. The chain links TRBV18 to TRBJ1-5, with 9 nucleotides matching TRBD1. This sequence originates from a man aged 25 to 40 in good health. The CDR3 DNA is TGTGCCAGCTCACCGGACAGGGGACGCGAGCCCCAGCATTTT. Translating gives CASSPDRGREPQHF.